Listed below are T cell receptor beta chains from one sample, sequenced in a study of blood T cell repertoires in COVID-19. Repertoires were generated with immunoSEQ multiplex PCR, while TCRdb's copy carries only in-frame clones and drops some. This sample yields roughly 73,000 clones, of which about four fifths are seen a single time; roughly 16% belongs to the top ten. The sequenced sample was peripheral blood. These receptors were taken from a human donor in a cohort sampled during active COVID-19. Both conserved end residues are part of each CDR3. Each record gives: clone size, V gene, D gene, J gene, CDR3 protein, CDR3 DNA. D genes are given only for firm matches. The size of a clone is reported for some rows only, either as once, few or many, or as a class for expanded clones.

abundance: NA; v_gene: TRBV7-2; d_gene: NA; j_gene: TRBJ2-7; CDR3aa: CASSLVPGSYEQYF; CDR3nt: TGTGCCAGCAGCTTAGTCCCGGGCTCCTACGAGCAGTACTTC
abundance: NA; v_gene: TRBV5-4; d_gene: TRBD1; j_gene: TRBJ2-7; CDR3aa: CASSPAGGASYEQYF; CDR3nt: TGTGCCAGCAGCCCAGCAGGGGGCGCTTCCTACGAGCAGTACTTC
abundance: NA; v_gene: TRBV29-1; d_gene: NA; j_gene: TRBJ1-4; CDR3aa: CSVEETTGGKLFF; CDR3nt: TGCAGCGTTGAGGAGACAACTGGGGGGAAACTGTTTTTT
abundance: NA; v_gene: TRBV15; d_gene: TRBD2; j_gene: TRBJ2-1; CDR3aa: CATSRAIAGGHNEQFF; CDR3nt: TGTGCCACCAGCAGAGCCATAGCGGGAGGGCACAATGAGCAGTTCTTC
abundance: NA; v_gene: TRBV7-2; d_gene: NA; j_gene: TRBJ1-6; CDR3aa: CASSFKPNNSPLHF; CDR3nt: TGTGCCAGCAGCTTTAAGCCTAATAATTCACCCCTCCACTTT
abundance: once; v_gene: TRBV19; d_gene: TRBD2; j_gene: TRBJ2-1; CDR3aa: CASSIRGGDNEQFF; CDR3nt: TGTGCCAGTAGTATACGCGGGGGGGACAATGAGCAGTTCTTC
abundance: NA; v_gene: TRBV5-1; d_gene: NA; j_gene: TRBJ1-3; CDR3aa: CASSADNSGNTIYF; CDR3nt: TGCGCCAGCAGCGCGGACAACTCTGGAAACACCATATATTTT
abundance: NA; v_gene: TRBV7-2; d_gene: TRBD2; j_gene: TRBJ2-7; CDR3aa: CASSLARTSYEQYF; CDR3nt: TGTGCCAGCAGCTTAGCGAGGACTAGCTACGAGCAGTACTTC
abundance: NA; v_gene: TRBV18; d_gene: TRBD2; j_gene: TRBJ2-7; CDR3aa: CASSPISGITEQYF; CDR3nt: TGTGCCAGCTCACCCATTAGCGGGATAACCGAGCAGTACTTC
abundance: NA; v_gene: TRBV19; d_gene: TRBD1; j_gene: TRBJ2-7; CDR3aa: CASNPGQDYEQYF; CDR3nt: TGTGCCAGTAACCCGGGACAGGACTACGAGCAGTACTTC
abundance: NA; v_gene: TRBV7-8; d_gene: TRBD1; j_gene: TRBJ2-1; CDR3aa: CASLGTEYNEQFF; CDR3nt: TGTGCCAGCTTAGGGACAGAATACAATGAGCAGTTCTTC
abundance: NA; v_gene: TRBV5-1; d_gene: TRBD2; j_gene: TRBJ2-3; CDR3aa: CASSWSGSPDTQYF; CDR3nt: TGCGCCAGCAGCTGGAGCGGGAGCCCAGATACGCAGTATTTT
abundance: NA; v_gene: TRBV7-9; d_gene: NA; j_gene: TRBJ1-5; CDR3aa: CASSFGQNSNQPQHF; CDR3nt: TGTGCCAGCAGCTTTGGACAGAATAGCAATCAGCCCCAGCATTTT
abundance: NA; v_gene: TRBV11-3; d_gene: NA; j_gene: TRBJ2-1; CDR3aa: CASSLAGRQGKEQFF; CDR3nt: TGTGCCAGCAGCTTGGCGGGGCGGCAGGGTAAGGAGCAGTTCTTC
abundance: NA; v_gene: TRBV5-5; d_gene: TRBD1; j_gene: TRBJ1-4; CDR3aa: CASSLSLTGKGEKLFF; CDR3nt: TGTGCCAGCAGCTTGTCCCTGACAGGGAAGGGTGAAAAACTGTTTTTT
abundance: NA; v_gene: TRBV30; d_gene: TRBD1; j_gene: TRBJ2-4; CDR3aa: CAWSYPGQGKNIQYF; CDR3nt: TGTGCCTGGAGTTATCCGGGACAGGGAAAAAACATTCAGTACTTC
abundance: NA; v_gene: TRBV28; d_gene: TRBD2; j_gene: TRBJ2-5; CDR3aa: CASSLAGGQETQYF; CDR3nt: TGTGCCAGCAGTTTAGCGGGAGGCCAAGAGACCCAGTACTTC
abundance: NA; v_gene: TRBV10-3; d_gene: TRBD2; j_gene: TRBJ2-7; CDR3aa: CAISTGLAATYEQYF; CDR3nt: TGTGCCATCAGTACGGGACTAGCGGCAACTTACGAGCAGTACTTC
abundance: NA; v_gene: TRBV19; d_gene: NA; j_gene: TRBJ2-1; CDR3aa: CASSILSGYNEQFF; CDR3nt: TGTGCCAGTAGTATTCTAAGCGGGTACAATGAGCAGTTCTTC
abundance: NA; v_gene: TRBV6-5; d_gene: NA; j_gene: TRBJ1-4; CDR3aa: CASSSPRGSDREKLFF; CDR3nt: TGTGCCAGCAGTTCCCCCCGGGGGTCCGATAGAGAAAAACTGTTTTTT
abundance: NA; v_gene: TRBV18; d_gene: NA; j_gene: TRBJ1-2; CDR3aa: CASSPQGNGYTF; CDR3nt: TGTGCCAGCTCACCTCAGGGGAATGGCTACACCTTC
abundance: once; v_gene: TRBV5-6; d_gene: NA; j_gene: TRBJ2-7; CDR3aa: CASSLLVSSDFYEQYF; CDR3nt: TGTGCCAGCAGCTTGCTAGTATCCTCCGATTTCTACGAGCAGTACTTC
abundance: NA; v_gene: TRBV24-1; d_gene: NA; j_gene: TRBJ1-1; CDR3aa: CATSDQRRPGQLRSGAFF; CDR3nt: TGTGCCACCAGTGACCAACGCCGCCCTGGACAGCTACGGTCTGGAGCTTTCTTT
abundance: medium-sized; v_gene: TRBV4-1; d_gene: TRBD2; j_gene: TRBJ2-3; CDR3aa: CASRGVGREVADTQYF; CDR3nt: TGCGCCAGCAGGGGTGTGGGTCGGGAGGTGGCAGATACGCAGTATTTT
abundance: NA; v_gene: TRBV19; d_gene: NA; j_gene: TRBJ1-5; CDR3aa: CASSSLLAPQHF; CDR3nt: TGTGCCAGTAGTAGCCTTTTGGCGCCCCAGCATTTT
abundance: NA; v_gene: TRBV5-1; d_gene: NA; j_gene: TRBJ1-1; CDR3aa: CASSLGGQGNTEAFF; CDR3nt: TGCGCCAGCAGCTTGGGTGGGCAGGGGAACACTGAAGCTTTCTTT
abundance: few; v_gene: TRBV7-9; d_gene: TRBD1; j_gene: TRBJ1-4; CDR3aa: CASSFTGAPNEKLFF; CDR3nt: TGTGCCAGCAGCTTCACAGGGGCTCCTAATGAAAAACTGTTTTTT
abundance: once; v_gene: TRBV6-2/TRBV6-3; d_gene: TRBD1; j_gene: TRBJ2-7; CDR3aa: CASSSAGQGSYEQYF; CDR3nt: TGTGCCAGCAGCTCAGCGGGACAGGGATCCTACGAGCAGTACTTC
abundance: NA; v_gene: TRBV5-4; d_gene: NA; j_gene: TRBJ2-3; CDR3aa: CASSLSPGDTQYF; CDR3nt: TGTGCCAGCAGCTTGAGTCCAGGAGATACGCAGTATTTT
abundance: NA; v_gene: TRBV7-2; d_gene: TRBD1; j_gene: TRBJ1-1; CDR3aa: CASSLSTGGTEAFF; CDR3nt: TGTGCCAGCAGCTTAAGTACAGGGGGCACTGAAGCTTTCTTT
abundance: NA; v_gene: TRBV18; d_gene: TRBD1; j_gene: TRBJ2-7; CDR3aa: CASSPRDRGMYEQYF; CDR3nt: TGTGCCAGCTCACCCCGGGACAGGGGTATGTACGAGCAGTACTTC
abundance: NA; v_gene: TRBV29-1; d_gene: NA; j_gene: TRBJ2-5; CDR3aa: CSVNGESQETQYF; CDR3nt: TGCAGCGTTAATGGGGAGAGTCAAGAGACCCAGTACTTC
abundance: NA; v_gene: TRBV28; d_gene: TRBD2; j_gene: TRBJ2-1; CDR3aa: CASSLGTSGSRGHKRNEQFF; CDR3nt: TGTGCCAGCAGCCTAGGGACTAGCGGGAGCCGTGGGCATAAACGCAATGAGCAGTTCTTC
abundance: NA; v_gene: TRBV20-1; d_gene: TRBD2; j_gene: TRBJ2-3; CDR3aa: CSASSLAGIIDTQYF; CDR3nt: TGCAGTGCTAGTAGCCTAGCGGGTATAATTGATACGCAGTATTTT
abundance: NA; v_gene: TRBV5-6; d_gene: TRBD2; j_gene: TRBJ2-1; CDR3aa: CASSPGTSGRNEQFF; CDR3nt: TGTGCCAGCAGCCCCGGGACTAGCGGGAGGAATGAGCAGTTCTTC
abundance: once; v_gene: TRBV2; d_gene: TRBD1; j_gene: TRBJ2-5; CDR3aa: CASSPGTGYQETQYF; CDR3nt: TGTGCCAGCAGTCCCGGGACAGGCTACCAAGAGACCCAGTACTTC
abundance: NA; v_gene: TRBV19; d_gene: NA; j_gene: TRBJ2-3; CDR3aa: CATRLDLDTQYF; CDR3nt: TGTGCCACGCGCCTAGACCTAGATACGCAGTATTTT
abundance: NA; v_gene: TRBV5-6; d_gene: NA; j_gene: TRBJ1-2; CDR3aa: CASSPRVVGHGYTF; CDR3nt: TGTGCCAGCAGCCCCAGGGTTGTCGGCCATGGCTACACCTTC
abundance: few; v_gene: TRBV3-1/TRBV3-2; d_gene: TRBD2; j_gene: TRBJ2-7; CDR3aa: CASSQGWRAGGLKGEQYF; CDR3nt: TGTGCCAGCAGCCAAGGATGGCGCGCGGGAGGGCTTAAAGGCGAGCAGTACTTC
abundance: NA; v_gene: TRBV7-9; d_gene: NA; j_gene: TRBJ1-1; CDR3aa: CASSLGLDTHTEAFF; CDR3nt: TGTGCCAGCAGCTTAGGCCTTGATACTCACACTGAAGCTTTCTTT
abundance: NA; v_gene: TRBV5-1; d_gene: NA; j_gene: TRBJ1-1; CDR3aa: CASSPQGSTEAFF; CDR3nt: TGCGCCAGCAGCCCTCAGGGGAGCACTGAAGCTTTCTTT
abundance: few; v_gene: TRBV7-2; d_gene: TRBD1; j_gene: TRBJ1-5; CDR3aa: CASSYTGGSNQPQHF; CDR3nt: TGTGCCAGCAGTTATACAGGGGGCAGCAATCAGCCCCAGCATTTT
abundance: NA; v_gene: TRBV4-2; d_gene: NA; j_gene: TRBJ1-4; CDR3aa: CASKTGPLNPNEKLFF; CDR3nt: TGTGCCAGCAAAACAGGTCCTTTAAACCCAAATGAAAAACTGTTTTTT
abundance: NA; v_gene: TRBV4-3; d_gene: TRBD2; j_gene: TRBJ2-7; CDR3aa: CASSQDIAGDYEQYF; CDR3nt: TGCGCCAGCAGCCAAGATATAGCGGGAGACTACGAGCAGTACTTC
abundance: NA; v_gene: TRBV7-5; d_gene: NA; j_gene: TRBJ2-7; CDR3aa: CARSPGLAGGLDPTYEQYF; CDR3nt: TGTGCCAGAAGCCCAGGACTAGCGGGAGGGCTCGACCCAACCTACGAGCAGTACTTC
abundance: NA; v_gene: TRBV19; d_gene: NA; j_gene: TRBJ1-6; CDR3aa: CASSAQGDSPLHF; CDR3nt: TGTGCCAGTAGTGCCCAAGGGGATTCACCCCTCCACTTT
abundance: many; v_gene: TRBV11-2; d_gene: NA; j_gene: TRBJ2-1; CDR3aa: CASSPTGLQFF; CDR3nt: TGTGCCAGCAGCCCGACAGGTCTACAGTTCTTC
abundance: NA; v_gene: TRBV29-1; d_gene: NA; j_gene: TRBJ2-5; CDR3aa: CSVADSSRETQYF; CDR3nt: TGCAGCGTTGCGGACAGCTCCAGGGAGACCCAGTACTTC